Listed here are 8 T cell receptor beta chains from one sample, sequenced in a study of post-analysis software for immune sequencing data. Study conclusions and caveats: The study found TRBV5-6, TRBV5-1 and TRBV20-1 among four to six TRBV segments more frequent in patients than controls.

The TCR beta cDNA libraries contained unique molecular identifiers. TCRdb re-called the PCR reads through MiXCR, storing one row per CDR3 protein. The sample includes hundreds of thousands of distinct CDR3 sequences, 55% to 60% of them seen just once. For these TCRs, the target antigens are not known. Material for sequencing was blood. These TCRs come from a girl aged 2 to 10 with multiple sclerosis.

V gene TRBV5-1 combines with J gene TRBJ2-3; D may be TRBD1 (5 bases). Germline lookup yields CDR1 SGHRS and CDR2 YFSETQ. CDR3 size: 16 residues. Trimming shortened V by 0 bases and J by 0 bases, and 11 bases separated the two germline ends. The CDR3 here is CASSLGQFPSTDTQYF. The DNA of the CDR3 is TGCGCCAGCAGCTTGGGACAGTTCCCTAGCACAGATACGCAGTATTTT.

This clonotype was recorded only once. The chain recombines TRBV6-5 with TRBJ1-4; the D gene is possibly TRBD1 (6 bases). V was pared by 0 bases and J by 8 bases, with 13 bases between. The CDR3 covers 15 residues. Looked up from germline, CDR1 is MNHEY and CDR2 is SVGAGI. The CDR3 DNA sequence: TGTGCCAGCAGTTACTCAGGGGGTCCGGGCGAAAAACTGTTTTTT. Its translation: CASSYSGGPGEKLFF.

This clonotype was detected once. This sequence joins TRBV20-1 and TRBJ2-1, with D hard to call. The ends were cut back, 1 base at V and 1 base at J, with 17 bases in the middle. Germline V gene data show CDR1 as DFQATT and CDR2 as SNEGSKA (reference sequence). The CDR3 runs to 17 residues. CDR3 nucleotides: TGCAGTGCTAGAGGGGGAAGGGTCGTCGGATCCTACAATGAGCAGTTCTTC. This gives the protein CSARGGRVVGSYNEQFF.

The table lists this clonotype with a few counts. The chain links TRBV5-1 to TRBJ2-6; D is perhaps TRBD1 (8 bases). The CDR3 is 21 residues long. V was trimmed by 3 bases and J by 0 bases, leaving 25 bases between them. CDR1 is SGHRS, CDR2 YFSETQ, per germline. The CDR3 loop is CASSWGGDRTYKASGANVLTF. CDR3 nucleotides: TGCGCCAGCAGCTGGGGGGGGGACAGGACCTACAAAGCCTCTGGGGCCAACGTCCTGACTTTC. The full variable domain, completed using reference TRBV5-1 and TRBJ2-6, is KAGVTQTPRYLIKTRGQQVTLSCSPISGHRSVSWYQQTPGQGLQFLFEYFSETQRNKGNFPGRFSGRQFSNSRSEMNVSTLELGDSALYLCASSWGGDRTYKASGANVLTFGAGSRLTVL.

The rearrangement links TRBV5-1 to TRBJ2-6; D is possibly TRBD1 (6 bases). Germline CDR1 reads SGHRS; CDR2 reads YFSETQ. Trimming removed 0 bases at V and 0 bases at J, with 10 bases between. This CDR3 comprises 17 residues. The CDR3 sequence: CASSLVGAYSGANVLTF. In nucleotides, the CDR3 is TGCGCCAGCAGCTTGGTGGGGGCGTACTCTGGGGCCAACGTCCTGACTTTC.

The V call is TRBV28, the J call TRBJ1-1; tentative D call: TRBD1 (5 bases). The CDR3 runs 13 residues. Per germline, CDR1 MDHEN and CDR2 SYDVKM. With 6 bases removed from V and 2 bases from J, the gap between germline ends came to 10 bases. The CDR3 region has the DNA TGTGCCAGCAGAACGGACACTAACACTGAAGCTTTCTTT. The encoded protein is CASRTDTNTEAFF.

This clonotype turned up a few times. J is TRBJ2-3 and V is TRBV11-3, with 7 bases matching TRBD1. This CDR3 is 15 amino acids long. With V trimmed by 5 bases and J by 0 bases, 5 bases remained unmatched. CDR1 and CDR2 (germline): SGHNT, YENEEA. CDR3 sequence (DNA): TGTGCCAGCAGCGCGCCGGGACAGAGCACAGATACGCAGTATTTT. Translated, it gives CASSAPGQSTDTQYF. The full variable domain, completed using reference TRBV11-3 and TRBJ2-3, is EAGVVQSPRYKIIEKKQPVAFWCNPISGHNTLYWYLQNLGQGPELLIRYENEEAVDDSQLPKDRFSAERLKGVDSTLKIQPAELGDSAVYLCASSAPGQSTDTQYFGPGTRLTVL.

This clonotype has only one observation. J is TRBJ2-5 and V is TRBV5-1; D could derive from TRBD1 or TRBD2 (7 bases each). The tail of the sequence fits TRBJ2-7 better, so the J call may be wrong. CDR1 and CDR2 (germline): SGHRS, YFSETQ. This CDR3 contains 15 residues. CDR3 sequence reads: CASSLAGTAGTEQYF. The CDR3 DNA reads as TGCGCCAGCAGCTTAGCGGGGACAGCCGGGACCGAGCAGTACTTC.